A selection of T cell receptor beta chains follows, all from one sample in a study of blood T cells in healthy people across ages. TCRdb reprocessed the 5' RACE reads via MiXCR and lists one record per CDR3 protein. The sample gives 540,000 or so distinct CDR3 sequences, around 48% of which show up once; roughly 24% is in the top ten. What was sequenced was blood. These receptors originate from an elderly man in good health. The CDR3 runs from the conserved cysteine through the conserved F or W. The D gene is left open where the match is weak. Expanded clones are given a class, and other clones once, few, many or no size at all.

abundance	v_gene	d_gene	j_gene	CDR3aa	CDR3nt
.	TRBV20-1	TRBD1	TRBJ2-7	CSANHRDRAGEQYF	TGCAGTGCTAATCACCGGGACAGGGCCGGTGAGCAGTACTTC
.	TRBV20-1	TRBD2	TRBJ2-5	CSAIGGDAQYF	TGCAGTGCTATTGGGGGGGACGCCCAGTACTTC
few	TRBV10-3	.	TRBJ2-7	CATYGDDLPYEQYF	TGTGCCACCTACGGGGACGACCTCCCCTACGAGCAGTACTTC
many	TRBV4-2	.	TRBJ2-3	CASSQGPGLSTDTQYF	TGTGCCAGCAGCCAGGGACCGGGACTTAGCACAGATACGCAGTATTTT
.	TRBV11-1	TRBD2	TRBJ2-5	CASSTSGGQETQYF	TGTGCCAGCAGCACCAGCGGGGGGCAAGAGACCCAGTACTTC
many	TRBV6-6	.	TRBJ1-6	CASSYGLINSPLHF	TGTGCCAGCAGTTACGGCCTGATTAATTCACCCCTCCACTTT
few	TRBV20-1	TRBD2	TRBJ2-3	CSGAGGPSDTQYF	TGCAGTGGAGCGGGGGGCCCCTCGGATACGCAGTATTTT
few	TRBV4-3	.	TRBJ2-1	CASSQLGAGNEQFF	TGCGCCAGCAGCCAATTAGGGGCTGGGAATGAGCAGTTCTTC
few	TRBV12-3/TRBV12-4	TRBD1	TRBJ1-2	CASSFSSRRTGGGYTF	TGTGCCAGCAGTTTTAGCTCCCGCCGGACAGGGGGCGGCTACACCTTC
few	TRBV6-5	TRBD2	TRBJ2-1	CASSRGSGRGNEQFF	TGTGCCAGCAGTCGGGGTAGCGGGAGGGGGAATGAGCAGTTCTTC
.	TRBV20-1	.	TRBJ2-6	CSARRGALGANVLTF	TGCAGTGCTAGACGGGGGGCGCTTGGGGCCAACGTCCTGACTTTC
.	TRBV29-1	.	TRBJ1-4	CSIASTPTNEKLFF	TGCAGCATTGCCTCGACACCAACTAATGAAAAACTGTTTTTT
.	TRBV12-3/TRBV12-4	.	TRBJ1-2	CASRGGTSVYGYTF	TGTGCCAGCAGGGGAGGGACGTCAGTTTATGGCTACACCTTC
.	TRBV6-6	.	TRBJ1-1	CASLGQAFTEAFF	TGTGCCAGCCTGGGGCAGGCCTTCACTGAAGCTTTCTTT
many	TRBV6-6	.	TRBJ2-7	CASQEQYEQYF	TGTGCCAGCCAGGAACAATACGAGCAGTACTTC
.	TRBV30	.	TRBJ1-6	CAWSVDANSPLHF	TGTGCCTGGAGTGTTGATGCAAATTCACCCCTCCACTTT
.	TRBV6-6	.	TRBJ2-7	CASRSPGLAHENEQYF	TGTGCCAGCAGGTCTCCGGGACTCGCCCACGAGAACGAGCAGTACTTC
few	TRBV2	.	TRBJ1-4	CASSEIRQATNEKLFF	TGTGCCAGCAGTGAAATCAGACAGGCAACTAATGAAAAACTGTTTTTT
.	TRBV20-1	.	TRBJ1-2	CSAREEGDIDYGYTF	TGCAGTGCTAGAGAAGAGGGGGATATAGACTATGGCTACACCTTC
few	TRBV6-4	.	TRBJ1-1	CASSDNQNTEAFF	TGTGCCAGCAGTGACAATCAGAACACTGAAGCTTTCTTT
.	TRBV12-3/TRBV12-4	.	TRBJ1-5	CASSRAGTQNQPQHF	TGTGCCAGCAGTCGAGCCGGGACACAAAATCAGCCCCAGCATTTT
.	TRBV7-2	.	TRBJ2-7	CASSLAATEPFEQYF	TGTGCCAGCAGCTTAGCCGCCACCGAGCCCTTCGAGCAGTACTTC
many	TRBV6-1	.	TRBJ2-3	CASRKTAGRDTQYF	TGTGCCAGCAGGAAGACCGCGGGGCGGGATACGCAGTATTTT
.	TRBV4-1	.	TRBJ1-2	CASSQDRQSSRGYTF	TGCGCCAGCAGCCAAGATAGACAGTCGAGTCGGGGCTACACCTTC
.	TRBV21-1	.	TRBJ1-2	CASSKEGGEAPYGYTF	TGTGCCAGCAGCAAGGAGGGGGGCGAGGCTCCCTATGGCTACACCTTC
.	TRBV4-2	.	TRBJ2-1	CASSPSLIGSSDEQFF	TGTGCCAGCAGCCCCTCCCTTATCGGGAGTAGCGATGAGCAGTTCTTC